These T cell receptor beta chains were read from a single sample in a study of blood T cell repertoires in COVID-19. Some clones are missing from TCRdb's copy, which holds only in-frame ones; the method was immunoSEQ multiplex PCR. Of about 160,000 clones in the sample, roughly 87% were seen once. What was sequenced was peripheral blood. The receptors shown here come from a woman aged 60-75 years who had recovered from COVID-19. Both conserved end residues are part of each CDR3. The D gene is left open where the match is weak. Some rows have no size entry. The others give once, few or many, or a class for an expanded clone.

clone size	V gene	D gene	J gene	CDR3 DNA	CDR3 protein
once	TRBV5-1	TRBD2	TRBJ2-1	TGCGCCAGCAGCTTGGGTAGTAGCGGGGGGGCGATTGAGCAGTTCTTC	CASSLGSSGGAIEQFF
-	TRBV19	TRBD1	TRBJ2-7	TGTGCCAGCACGGACAGGGGCGAGCAGTACTTC	CASTDRGEQYF
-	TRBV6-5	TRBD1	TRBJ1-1	TGTGCCAGCCAGAACATACCGGGACAGGAGGCTTTCTTT	CASQNIPGQEAFF
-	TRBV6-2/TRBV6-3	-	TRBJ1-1	TGTGCCAGCAGTTACTCGCCAGCGGGGGCCGAGACTGAAGCTTTCTTT	CASSYSPAGAETEAFF
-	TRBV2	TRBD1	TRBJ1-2	TGTGCCAGAGCTAAGGAGACAGGGGGTAACTATGGCTACACCTTC	CARAKETGGNYGYTF
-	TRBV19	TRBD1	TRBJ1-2	TGTGCCAGTAGTTCCCTGGACAGGGCGGGCTATGGCTACACCTTC	CASSSLDRAGYGYTF
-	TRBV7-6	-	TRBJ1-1	TGTGCCAGCAGCTTAGTTTCAGGGGTGAGCACTGAAGCTTTCTTT	CASSLVSGVSTEAFF
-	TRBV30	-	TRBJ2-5	TGTGCCTGGGCCCCCGGTCGGGAGACCCAGTACTTC	CAWAPGRETQYF
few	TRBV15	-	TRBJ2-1	TGTGCCACCAGCAGCGGGGGCTCCTACAATGAGCAGTTCTTC	CATSSGGSYNEQFF
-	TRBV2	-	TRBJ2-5	TGTGCCAGCAGTGGGACAGTTGAAGAGACCCAGTACTTC	CASSGTVEETQYF
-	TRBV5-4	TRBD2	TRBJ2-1	TGTGCCAGCAGCCTCGGGGGGGCCTCCTACAATGAGCAGTTCTTC	CASSLGGASYNEQFF